This record looks at one T cell receptor (beta chain) sequence and its context. The sample belongs to a study of CD8 T cells in Susac syndrome. Reverse transcription of about 0.5 to 1 ug RNA was carried out with random hexamers. TCRdb independently ran MiXCR on the immunoSEQ multiplex PCR reads; one entry per CDR3 protein. This table has about 27,000 distinct CDR3 sequences, 94% appearing once. Germline CDR1 LGHNA, CDR2 YSLEER. V lost 3 bases and J lost 3, with 11 bases in between. The CDR3 spans 14 residues. The material sequenced was CD8+ T cells from PBMCs. The sequence came from a human donor in good health. The chain combines TRBV4-3 with TRBJ1-2; a possible D gene is TRBD1 (6 bases). The CDR3 region has the DNA TGCGCCAGCAGCCAGTCAGGGGTTGACTATGGCTACACCTTC. It codes for CASSQSGVDYGYTF.